These 6 T cell receptor beta chains originate from one sample sequenced in a study of T-cell reconstitution after alpha-beta-depleted transplantation in children. It was with unique molecular identifiers that the TCRbeta library was prepared. From the PCR reads, TCRdb called clonotypes with MiXCR, one entry per CDR3 protein. The table includes a few hundred thousand distinct CDR3 sequences, 25% to 30% detected once. The sample in question was PBMCs, obtained before TCRalphabeta/CD19-depleted stem cell transplant. These receptors originate from a boy younger than two with Wiskott-Aldrich syndrome, due to receive a stem cell transplant.

V and J are TRBV12-3 or TRBV12-4 and TRBJ2-1; D uncertain. CDR3 length: 12 residues. Trimming removed 2 bases from V and 12 bases from J, with 11 bases in between. CDR3: CASSLTAKGQFF. The CDR3 DNA reads TGTGCCAGCAGTTTAACCGCAAAGGGGCAGTTCTTC.

The chain employs TRBV6-2 or TRBV6-3 and TRBJ1-4; D perhaps matches TRBD1 (6 bases). Deletions cut 6 bases from V and 5 bases from J, with 16 bases between. The CDR3 is 15 residues long. Looked up from germline, CDR1 is MNHEY and CDR2 is SVGEGT. CDR3 residues: CASSNHRDMNEKLFF. The CDR3 coding sequence is TGTGCCAGCAGCAATCACCGGGACATGAATGAAAAACTGTTTTTT.

This sequence joins TRBV5-1 and TRBJ2-3; tentatively, D is TRBD1 (6 bases). With 3 bases removed from V and 3 bases from J, the gap between germline ends came to 17 bases. This CDR3 comprises 16 residues. In germline, CDR1 is SGHRS, CDR2 YFSETQ. CDR3 region: CASSYPGASNTDTQYF. In DNA, the CDR3 is TGCGCCAGCAGCTATCCAGGGGCGTCGAATACAGATACGCAGTATTTT.

This clonotype has only a few counts. This rearrangement joins TRBV9 to TRBJ2-1; the match to TRBD1 covers 9 bases. The V gene end was trimmed by 4 bases and the J gene end by 4 bases; junction bases not matched to a gene: 6. From germline, CDR1 is SGDLS and CDR2 YYNGEE. There are 15 residues in the CDR3. DNA of the CDR3: TGTGCCAGCAGCCCCACAGGGGGCCCTTACAATGAGCAGTTCTTC. This codes for CASSPTGGPYNEQFF.

This clonotype was picked up a small number of times. The genes are TRBV3-1 and TRBJ2-7; 8 nucleotides align to TRBD2. CDR3 size: 14 residues. The germline CDR1 and CDR2 sequences are LGHDT and YNNKEL (reference sequence). V lost 1 base, J lost 7 bases, and 6 bases stayed unmatched. CDR3 nucleotide sequence: TGTGCCAGCAGCCAAGTCCGCGGGGGGCGGGAGCAGTACTTC. This translates into CASSQVRGGREQYF.

This clonotype has only a few counts. V and J are TRBV20-1 and TRBJ2-5, with 8 bases matching TRBD2. The germline V gene encodes CDR1 DFQATT and CDR2 SNEGSKA (reference sequence). This CDR3 is 13 amino acids long. V was pared by 3 bases and J by 4 bases, with 4 bases of the junction left unmatched. The CDR3 sequence is CSARGLVPETQYF. The CDR3 DNA reads TGCAGTGCTAGGGGACTAGTCCCAGAGACCCAGTACTTC.